This T cell receptor beta chain was obtained from a study of T cells in Graves' hyperthyroidism and ophthalmopathy. Study-level information: Peripheral blood collection took place at initial diagnosis, before any treatment. General study findings and limits: A model using 13 V-J features told ophthalmopathy apart from stable hyperthyroidism. Blood also held most thyroid clonotypes expanded beyond 0.001.

Patients were aged 18 to 65, had disease duration under 2 months, and had newly diagnosed hyperthyroidism. This clonotype was detected many times. Its specificity is not known. In germline, CDR1 is SGHAT, CDR2 FQNNGV. The CDR3 has 17 residues. V lost 5 bases and J lost 4; bases outside the gene matches: 12. The CDR3 regions of TCR beta were amplified from RNA transcripts. RT-PCR in the first round (using the HTBI primer set) targeted the TCR CDR3. TCRdb reanalysed the multiplex PCR reads using MiXCR and keeps one entry per CDR3 protein. Of roughly 510,000 distinct CDR3 sequences in the sample, 20% are singletons; the top ten hold around 27%.

Input material: blood. The clonotype was recovered from a man aged 18 to 30 with Graves' hyperthyroidism. This chain uses TRBV11-2 with TRBJ2-2, with 8 nucleotides matching TRBD1. In DNA form, the CDR3 reads TGTGCCAGCAGCAGAGGGAAGTGGACAGGGAGCACCGGGGAGCTGTTTTTT. Protein product: CASSRGKWTGSTGELFF.